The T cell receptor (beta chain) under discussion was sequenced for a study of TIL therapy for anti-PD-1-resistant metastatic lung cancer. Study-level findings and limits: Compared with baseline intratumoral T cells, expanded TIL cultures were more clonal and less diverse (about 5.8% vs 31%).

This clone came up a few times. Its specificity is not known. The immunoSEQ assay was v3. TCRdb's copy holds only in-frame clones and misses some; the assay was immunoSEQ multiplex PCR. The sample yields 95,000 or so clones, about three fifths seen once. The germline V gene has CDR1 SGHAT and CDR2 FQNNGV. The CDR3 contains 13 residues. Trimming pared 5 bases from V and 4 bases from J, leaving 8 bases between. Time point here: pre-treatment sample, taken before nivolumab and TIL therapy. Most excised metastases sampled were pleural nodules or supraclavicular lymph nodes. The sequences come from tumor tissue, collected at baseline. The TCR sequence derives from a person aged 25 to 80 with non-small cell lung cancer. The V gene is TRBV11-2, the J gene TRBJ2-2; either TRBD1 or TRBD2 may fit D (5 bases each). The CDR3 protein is CASSRDLTGELFF. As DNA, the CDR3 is TGTGCCAGCAGCCGGGACCTCACCGGGGAGCTGTTTTTT.